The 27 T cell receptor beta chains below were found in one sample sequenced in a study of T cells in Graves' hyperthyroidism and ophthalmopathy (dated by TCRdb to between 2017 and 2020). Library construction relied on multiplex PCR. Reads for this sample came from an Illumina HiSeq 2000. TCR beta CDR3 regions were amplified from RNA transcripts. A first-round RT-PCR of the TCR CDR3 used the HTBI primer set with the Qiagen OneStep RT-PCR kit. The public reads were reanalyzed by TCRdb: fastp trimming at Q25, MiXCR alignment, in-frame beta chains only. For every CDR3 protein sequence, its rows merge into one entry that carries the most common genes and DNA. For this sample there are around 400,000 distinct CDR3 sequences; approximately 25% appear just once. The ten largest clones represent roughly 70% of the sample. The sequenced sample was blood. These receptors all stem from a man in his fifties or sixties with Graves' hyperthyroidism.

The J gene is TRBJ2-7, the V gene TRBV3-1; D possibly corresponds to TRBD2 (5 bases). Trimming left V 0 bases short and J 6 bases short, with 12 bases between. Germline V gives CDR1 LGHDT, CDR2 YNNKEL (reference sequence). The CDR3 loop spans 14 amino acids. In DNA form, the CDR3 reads TGTGCCAGCAGCCAAGATATCGAGGGCTGCGAGCAGTACTTC. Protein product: CASSQDIEGCEQYF.

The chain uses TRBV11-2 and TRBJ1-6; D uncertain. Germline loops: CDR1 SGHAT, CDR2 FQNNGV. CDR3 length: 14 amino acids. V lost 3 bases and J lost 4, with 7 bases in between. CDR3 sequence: CASSFGLYNSPLHF. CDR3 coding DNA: TGTGCCAGCAGCTTCGGACTTTATAATTCACCCCTCCACTTT. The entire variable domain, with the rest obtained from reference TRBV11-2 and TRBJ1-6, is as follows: EAGVAQSPRYKIIEKRQSVAFWCNPISGHATLYWYQQILGQGPKLLIQFQNNGVVDDSQLPKDRFSAERLKGVDSTLKIQPAKLEDSAVYLCASSFGLYNSPLHFGNGTRLTVT.

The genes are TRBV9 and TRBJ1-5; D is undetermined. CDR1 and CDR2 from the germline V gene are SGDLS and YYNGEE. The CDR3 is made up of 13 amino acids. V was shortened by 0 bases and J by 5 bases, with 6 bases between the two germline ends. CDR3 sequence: CASSVDPDQPQHF. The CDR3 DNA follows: TGTGCCAGCAGCGTAGACCCCGATCAGCCCCAGCATTTT.

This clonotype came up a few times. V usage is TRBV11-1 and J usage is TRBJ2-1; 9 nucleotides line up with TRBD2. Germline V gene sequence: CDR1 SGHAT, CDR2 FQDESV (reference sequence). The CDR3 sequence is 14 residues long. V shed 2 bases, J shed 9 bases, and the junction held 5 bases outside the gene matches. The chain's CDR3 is CASSLTAGGSEQFF. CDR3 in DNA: TGTGCCAGCAGCTTAACAGCGGGAGGTTCTGAGCAGTTCTTC.

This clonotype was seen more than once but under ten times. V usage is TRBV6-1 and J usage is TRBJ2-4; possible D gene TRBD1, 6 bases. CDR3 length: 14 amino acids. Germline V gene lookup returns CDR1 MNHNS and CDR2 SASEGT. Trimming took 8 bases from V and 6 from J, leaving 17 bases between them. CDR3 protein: CASLRQESPNIQYF. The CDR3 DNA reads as TGTGCCAGCCTCCGACAGGAGTCCCCAAACATTCAGTACTTC.

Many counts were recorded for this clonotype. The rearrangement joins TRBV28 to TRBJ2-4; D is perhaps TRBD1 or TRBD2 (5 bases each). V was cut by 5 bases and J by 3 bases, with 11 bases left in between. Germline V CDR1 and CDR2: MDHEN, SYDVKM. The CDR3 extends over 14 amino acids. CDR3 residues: CASSGDVGKNIQYF. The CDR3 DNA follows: TGTGCCAGCAGTGGGGACGTGGGCAAAAACATTCAGTACTTC.

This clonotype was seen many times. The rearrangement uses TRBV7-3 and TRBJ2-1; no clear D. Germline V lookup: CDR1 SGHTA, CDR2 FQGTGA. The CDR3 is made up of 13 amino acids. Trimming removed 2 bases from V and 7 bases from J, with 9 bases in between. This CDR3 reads CASSLSRQNEQFF. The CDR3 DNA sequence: TGTGCCAGCAGCTTATCGAGGCAGAATGAGCAGTTCTTC.

CDR3 loop: CAISEAPGRGTDTQYF. The CDR3 nucleotides are TGTGCCATCAGTGAAGCCCCCGGGCGGGGGACAGATACGCAGTATTTT. The chain carries TRBV10-3 and TRBJ2-3; 7 bases match TRBD2. Germline V CDR1 and CDR2: ENHRY, SYGVKD. The CDR3 sequence is 16 residues long. With 3 bases clipped from V and 3 bases from J, the junction kept 9 bases outside the gene matches.

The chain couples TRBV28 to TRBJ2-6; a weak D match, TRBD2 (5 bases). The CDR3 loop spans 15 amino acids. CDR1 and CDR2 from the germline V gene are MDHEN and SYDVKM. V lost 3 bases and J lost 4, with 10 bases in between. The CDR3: CASSLRESGANVLTF. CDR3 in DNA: TGTGCCAGCAGTTTGAGGGAAAGCGGGGCCAACGTCCTGACTTTC.

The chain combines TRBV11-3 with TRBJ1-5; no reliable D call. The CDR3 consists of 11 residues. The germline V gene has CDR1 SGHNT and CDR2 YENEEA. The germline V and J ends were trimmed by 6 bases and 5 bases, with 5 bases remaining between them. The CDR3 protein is CASRRDQPQHF. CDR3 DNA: TGTGCCAGCAGGAGGGATCAGCCCCAGCATTTT.

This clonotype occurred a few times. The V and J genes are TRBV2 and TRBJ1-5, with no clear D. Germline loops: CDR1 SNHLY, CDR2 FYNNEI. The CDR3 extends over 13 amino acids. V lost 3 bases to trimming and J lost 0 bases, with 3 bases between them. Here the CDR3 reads CASSDDSNQPQHF. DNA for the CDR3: TGTGCCAGCAGTGACGATAGCAATCAGCCCCAGCATTTT.

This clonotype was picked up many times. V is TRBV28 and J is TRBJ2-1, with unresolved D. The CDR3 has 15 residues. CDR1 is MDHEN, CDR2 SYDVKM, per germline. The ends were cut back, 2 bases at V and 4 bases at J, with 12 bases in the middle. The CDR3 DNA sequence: TGTGCCAGCAGTTTAGGTCAGGCCGTATACAATGAGCAGTTCTTC. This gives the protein CASSLGQAVYNEQFF.

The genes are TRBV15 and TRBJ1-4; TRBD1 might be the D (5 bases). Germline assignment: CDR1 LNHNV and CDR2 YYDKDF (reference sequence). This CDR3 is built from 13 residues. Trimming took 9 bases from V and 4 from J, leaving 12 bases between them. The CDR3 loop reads CATSPGLNEKLFF. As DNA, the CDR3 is TGTGCCACGAGCCCGGGACTTAATGAAAAACTGTTTTTT.

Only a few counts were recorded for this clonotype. The CDR3 spells CASSEFGGEAPDYNEQFF. CDR3 in DNA: TGTGCCAGCAGTGAATTCGGCGGGGAGGCCCCAGACTACAATGAGCAGTTCTTC. This chain joins TRBV6-1 and TRBJ2-1; a weak D match, TRBD2 (6 bases). Looked up from germline, CDR1 is MNHNS and CDR2 is SASEGT. V was cut by 2 bases and J by 3 bases, with 20 bases left in between. This CDR3 has 18 amino acids.

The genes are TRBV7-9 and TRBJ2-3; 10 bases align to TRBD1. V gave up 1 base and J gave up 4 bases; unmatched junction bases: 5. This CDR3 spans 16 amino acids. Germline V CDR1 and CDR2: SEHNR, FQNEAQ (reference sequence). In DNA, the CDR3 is TGTGCCAGCAGCTTAGACCCGGGACAGGGGCCAGATACGCAGTATTTT. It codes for CASSLDPGQGPDTQYF.

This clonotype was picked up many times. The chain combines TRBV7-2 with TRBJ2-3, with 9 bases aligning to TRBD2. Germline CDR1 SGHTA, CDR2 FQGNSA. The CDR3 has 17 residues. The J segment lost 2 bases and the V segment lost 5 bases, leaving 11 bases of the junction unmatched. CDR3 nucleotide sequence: TGTGCCAGCAGCAGACAACCAGCGGGAGGACTCACAGATACGCAGTATTTT. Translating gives CASSRQPAGGLTDTQYF.

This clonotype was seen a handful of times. The CDR3 sequence is CASSTRPGPEETQYF. DNA for the CDR3: TGCGCCAGCAGCACGAGACCGGGACCCGAAGAGACCCAGTACTTC. The gene calls are TRBV5-1 and TRBJ2-5; D is perhaps TRBD1 or TRBD2 (5 bases each). The V gene's germline CDR1 is SGHRS and CDR2 YFSETQ. V lost 4 bases to trimming and J lost 3 bases, with 16 bases between them. The CDR3 length is 15 residues.

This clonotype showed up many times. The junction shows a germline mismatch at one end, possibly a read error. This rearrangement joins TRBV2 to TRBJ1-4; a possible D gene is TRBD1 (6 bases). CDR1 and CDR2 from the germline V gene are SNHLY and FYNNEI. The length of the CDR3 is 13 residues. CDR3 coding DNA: TGTGCCGGCAGGACAGCTTTGTATGAAAAACTGTTTTTT. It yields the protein CAGRTALYEKLFF.

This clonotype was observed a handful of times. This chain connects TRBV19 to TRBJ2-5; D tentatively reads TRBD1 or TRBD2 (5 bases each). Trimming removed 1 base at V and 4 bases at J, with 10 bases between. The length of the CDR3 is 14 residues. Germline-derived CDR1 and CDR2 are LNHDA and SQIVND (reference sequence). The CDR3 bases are TGTGCCAGTAGTATAGGGGGGAAAGGAGAGACCCAGTACTTC. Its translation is CASSIGGKGETQYF.

CDR3 DNA: TGTGCCAGTAGTTGGGGACAGCTGTACGAGCAGTACTTC. Translation: CASSWGQLYEQYF. The V and J genes are TRBV19 and TRBJ2-7; 7 nucleotides agree with TRBD1. The germline V gene has CDR1 LNHDA and CDR2 SQIVND (reference sequence). The V gene end was trimmed by 5 bases and the J gene end by 4 bases; junction bases not matched to a gene: 5. This CDR3 comprises 13 residues. The entire variable domain, with the rest obtained from reference TRBV19 and TRBJ2-7, is as follows: DGGITQSPKYLFRKEGQNVTLSCEQNLNHDAMYWYRQDPGQGLRLIYYSQIVNDFQKGDIAEGYSVSREKKESFPLTVTSAQKNPTAFYLCASSWGQLYEQYFGPGTRLTVT.

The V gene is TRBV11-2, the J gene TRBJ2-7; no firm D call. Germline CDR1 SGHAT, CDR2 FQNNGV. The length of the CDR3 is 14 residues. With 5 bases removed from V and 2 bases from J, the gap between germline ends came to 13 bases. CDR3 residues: CASSQNSYTYEQYF. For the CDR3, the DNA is TGTGCCAGCAGCCAAAACAGCTACACCTACGAGCAGTACTTC.

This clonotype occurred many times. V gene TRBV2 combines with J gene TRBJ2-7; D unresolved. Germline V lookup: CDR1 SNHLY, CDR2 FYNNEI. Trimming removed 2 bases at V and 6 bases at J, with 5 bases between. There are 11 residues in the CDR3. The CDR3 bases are TGTGCCAGCAGTGAATACGGCGAGCAGTACTTC. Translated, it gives CASSEYGEQYF.

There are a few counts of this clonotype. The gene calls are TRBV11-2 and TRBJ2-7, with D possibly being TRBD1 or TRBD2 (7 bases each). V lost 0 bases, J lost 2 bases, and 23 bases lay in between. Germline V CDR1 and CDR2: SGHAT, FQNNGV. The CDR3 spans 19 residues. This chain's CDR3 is CASSLDLASGGDRAYEQYF. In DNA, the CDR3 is TGTGCCAGCAGCTTAGATCTCGCAAGTGGGGGGGACAGAGCCTACGAGCAGTACTTC.

The CDR3 DNA follows: TGCGCCAGCAGCTTCGGACTAGCGGGAGGGCTAGGGACCGGGGAGCTGTTTTTT. It translates to CASSFGLAGGLGTGELFF. V gene TRBV5-1 combines with J gene TRBJ2-2; 15 positions match TRBD2. The junction had 7 bases not matched to a gene; V was cut back by 2 bases and J by 5 bases. Germline CDR1 SGHRS, CDR2 YFSETQ. CDR3 size: 18 residues.

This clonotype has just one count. The CDR3 region has the DNA TGTGCCAGCACCGCGAATCCCATAAACGAGCAGTACTTC. As protein: CASTANPINEQYF. The rearrangement uses TRBV12-3 or TRBV12-4 and TRBJ2-7; D is unclear. Trimming took off 7 bases at V and 5 bases at J, with 15 bases between the two ends. The CDR3 has 13 residues.

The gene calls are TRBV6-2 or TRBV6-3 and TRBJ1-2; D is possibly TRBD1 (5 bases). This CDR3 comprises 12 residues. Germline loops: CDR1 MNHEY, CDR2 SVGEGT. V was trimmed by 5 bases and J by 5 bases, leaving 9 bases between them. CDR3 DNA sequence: TGTGCCAGCAGTCTCAGGGATTATGGCTACACCTTC. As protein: CASSLRDYGYTF.

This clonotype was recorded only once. In DNA form, the CDR3 reads TGTGCCAGTAGTATTTATCGGGAGCTGTTTTTT. Translating gives CASSIYRELFF. V and J are TRBV19 and TRBJ2-2; D unclear. The CDR3 is 11 amino acids. With 3 bases removed from V and 9 bases from J, the gap between germline ends came to 5 bases. From germline, CDR1 is LNHDA and CDR2 SQIVND (reference sequence).